This T cell receptor beta chain was documented in a study of blood T cell repertoires in COVID-19. As for the study in general: The United States, Italy and Spain were the sources of the acute and convalescent COVID-19 samples. The cDNA or gDNA used as material had been derived from T cells, B-cell-depleted T cells, or PBMCs.

Germline V gene sequence: CDR1 SGHTA, CDR2 FQGNSA. V gave up 6 bases and J gave up 2 bases; unmatched junction bases: 11. The CDR3 is 17 amino acids. Original analysis: Quantification of nucleated cells was approximated via reference gene primer amplification. Measured with immunoSEQ multiplex PCR; TCRdb has only the in-frame clones, and not every one. V, J and clone size are those of that table, while D and trimming were read from the DNA. The sample lists about 160,000 clones, approximately 92% occurring once. Seattle's cohort entered during active infection and was followed longitudinally. The sequence came from a man aged 25-45 years with COVID-19, enrolled during active disease. Sequenced: peripheral blood. The chain links TRBV7-2 to TRBJ1-2; 11 bases map to TRBD1. CDR3 bases: TGTGCCAGCAGTTCGGGGGCAGGGACAGGGGGAAACTATGGCTACACCTTC. Translating gives CASSSGAGTGGNYGYTF.